The entry that follows covers one T cell receptor beta chain sequence. Its antigen is currently unknown. The PCR was carried out with 60 Vbeta primers and 13 Jbeta primers. Assay: immunoSEQ multiplex PCR; the TCRdb copy retains only in-frame clones and omits some. The repertoire has more than 150,000 clones, about four fifths of them found once; the top ten carry 1.5% to 2%. The data were obtained in a study of cytomegalovirus exposure and HLA in healthy donors. Study conclusions and caveats: Across HLA loci, a later analysis found differing TCR association rates, with DRB1 most and HLA-C fewest.

The sequencing input was PBMCs. This clonotype was obtained from a woman in her twenties or thirties in good health and CMV-seronegative.

CDR3 bases: TGTGCCAGCTCACCGACCGGGACAGACCCTCAGCAGTACTTC. This translates into CASSPTGTDPQQYF. The V and J genes are TRBV18 and TRBJ2-7; TRBD1 agrees at 7 bases. The CDR3 length is 14 residues. Germline CDR1 and CDR2: KGHSH and LQKENI. J lost 8 bases, V lost 3 bases, and 10 bases had no gene match. The full variable domain, completed using reference TRBV18 and TRBJ2-7, is NAGVMQNPRHLVRRRGQEARLRCSPMKGHSHVYWYRQLPEEGLKFMVYLQKENIIDESGMPKERFSAEFPKEGPSILRIQQVVRGDSAAYFCASSPTGTDPQQYFGPGTRLTVT.